This entry describes one T cell receptor (beta chain). Its antigen specificity is not known. The input lacks base qualities; no much larger clone sits a single base away. Taken with the paper, the label for time point translates to: baseline before first vaccination. This specimen's treatment or condition label, interpreted: meningococcal conjugate vaccine given as trial control. Samples from vaccinated people were obtained from the UK trials COV001 and COV002, which included a single-blind randomized controlled phase 2/3 trial of AZD1222 (ChAdOx1 nCoV-19) in healthy adults. For TCRbeta chain sequencing, PBMC samples from trial participants were taken at day 0 and at day 28 after the second dose. These data are taken from a study of T cell responses to AZD1222 COVID-19 vaccine (dated by TCRdb to the early 2020s). Some background on the complete study: TCR sequencing covered 233 trial participants: roughly 200 given two doses of AZD1222 and 26 given two doses of MenACWY control vaccine. Trial participants were enrolled by age into 18-55, 56-69 and 70-plus year subgroups, with about 150, 28 and 57 TCR-sequenced participants respectively.

General findings and caveats noted by the study authors: After two AZD1222 doses, both the breadth and the depth of spike-specific TCRs were significantly higher than at day 0 and than in MenACWY recipients. Conclusions about previously exposed vaccinees were limited because only five to seven AZD1222 recipients were SARS-CoV-2 seropositive at baseline. In the small 56-69-year group, the increase in depth fell short of significance, most likely because of low power. Because no day 14 peak-response samples were available, the repertoires could be characterized only after the peak T cell response. Most participants were white British and females outnumbered males, and the authors suggested that clonal diversity may have been underestimated. Epitopes outside the regions mutated in the B.1.351 and B.1.1.7 variants were reportedly recognized by nearly half of the unique spike-specific TCRs. The whole spike protein was spanned by vaccine-associated CD4 TCRs, and dominant responses were seen in regions 160-218 and 743-854.

The CDR3 regions of human TCRbeta chains were analyzed by immunosequencing. The authors processed their data as follows. TCRs in the repertoires were compared against a reference library of SARS-CoV-2-specific TCRs that had been generated with the MIRA antigen-specificity platform. Breadth was defined as the fraction of unique TCRs that were SARS-CoV-2-associated. Depth was defined as the fraction of total T cells that were SARS-CoV-2-associated. Each spike-specific TCR was assigned to its reactive spike region and to a CD4 or CD8 class using the MIRA data. Log10-transformed breadth and depth values were compared by one-way ANOVA with Sidak's multiple comparisons tests. TCRdb obtained this table from immuneACCESS and retained in-frame rearrangements with V and J assigned. These tables miss some clones; where compared with another copy, unresolved V genes account for less than half of the shortfall, and the remainder is unexplained. V and J calls and clone size are those listed in that table; D and trimming were worked out from the DNA. The sample table shows under 250,000 clones, and more than 85% are seen once. The ten largest clones add up to approximately 1% of the sample.

This specimen consisted of peripheral blood, obtained on day 0 of MenACWY control vaccination. This clonotype originated in an adult in good health.

The CDR3 loop reads CATSETNSNQPQHF. The nucleotide sequence is given as TGTGCCACCAGTGAAACTAATAGCAATCAGCCCCAGCATTTT. The V and J segments used are TRBV24-1 and TRBJ1-5; the D gene identity is not certain. The junction shows trimming of 4 bases on V and 0 bases on J, plus 6 bases between the germline ends. The cysteine opens and the phenylalanine closes a CDR3 of 14 amino acids. Only the CDR3 part of the read is kept: 42 bases, read in frame from the first base. Taken from the germline V gene, the CDR1 and CDR2 loops are KGHDR and SFDVKD.